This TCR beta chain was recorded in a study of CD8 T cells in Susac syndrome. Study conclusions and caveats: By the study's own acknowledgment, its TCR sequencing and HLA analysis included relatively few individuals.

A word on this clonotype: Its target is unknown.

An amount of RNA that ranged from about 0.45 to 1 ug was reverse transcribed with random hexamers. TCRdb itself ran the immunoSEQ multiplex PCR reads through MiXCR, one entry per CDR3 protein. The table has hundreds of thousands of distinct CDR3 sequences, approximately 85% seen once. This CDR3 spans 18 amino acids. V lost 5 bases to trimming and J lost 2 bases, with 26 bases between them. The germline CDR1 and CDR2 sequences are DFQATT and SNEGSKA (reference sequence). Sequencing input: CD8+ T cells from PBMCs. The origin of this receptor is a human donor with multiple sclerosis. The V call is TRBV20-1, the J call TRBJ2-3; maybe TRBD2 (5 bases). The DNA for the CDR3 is TGCAGTGCTCCTTCACGAACGTTCTCTCTAGCTTACACAGATACGCAGTATTTT. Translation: CSAPSRTFSLAYTDTQYF.